This T cell receptor (beta chain) was profiled in a study of radiotherapy plus CTLA-4 blockade in lung cancer. General observations from the study: Blood-borne expansion of tumor-derived TCR clones followed radiotherapy plus ipilimumab.

V lost 6 bases and J lost 1; bases outside the gene matches: 0. Germline assignment: CDR1 MNHEY and CDR2 SMNVEV (reference sequence). CDR3 length equals 13 residues. A remark on this clone: The antigen is not known.

Clones were sequenced by immunoSEQ multiplex PCR, and TCRdb holds only the in-frame ones, with some missing. Among over 45,000 clones listed, more than 60% were seen once. The sequence derives from a human donor with non-small cell lung cancer who had a complete response to radiotherapy plus ipilimumab. This specimen was peripheral blood, taken from a patient treated with radiotherapy plus ipilimumab. V is TRBV27 and J is TRBJ2-3; TRBD2 matches 8 bases. Here the CDR3 reads CASRLAGTDTQYF. The CDR3 coding sequence is TGTGCCAGCAGACTAGCGGGCACAGATACGCAGTATTTT.